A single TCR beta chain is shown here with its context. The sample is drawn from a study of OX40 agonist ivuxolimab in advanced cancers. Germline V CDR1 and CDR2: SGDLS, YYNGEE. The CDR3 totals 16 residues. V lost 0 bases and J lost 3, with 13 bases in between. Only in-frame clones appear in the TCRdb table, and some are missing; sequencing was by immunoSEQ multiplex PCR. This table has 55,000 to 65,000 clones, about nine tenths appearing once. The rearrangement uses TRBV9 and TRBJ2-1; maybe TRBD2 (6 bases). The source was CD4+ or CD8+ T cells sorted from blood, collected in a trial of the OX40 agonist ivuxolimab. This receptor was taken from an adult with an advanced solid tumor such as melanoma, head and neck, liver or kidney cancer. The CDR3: CASSVVGRGYYNEQFF. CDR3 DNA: TGTGCCAGCAGCGTAGTAGGGCGGGGATACTACAATGAGCAGTTCTTC. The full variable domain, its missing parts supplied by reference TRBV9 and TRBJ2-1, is DSGVTQTPKHLITATGQRVTLRCSPRSGDLSVYWYQQSLDQGLQFLIQYYNGEERAKGNILERFSAQQFPDLHSELNLSSLELGDSALYFCASSVVGRGYYNEQFFGPGTRLTVL.